This passage covers 6 T cell receptor beta chains from one sample sequenced in a study of response to subunit inactivated influenza vaccine. A single record per CDR3 protein comes from TCRdb applying MiXCR to the RT-PCR reads. The profile covers more than 600,000 distinct CDR3 sequences, with approximately 18% appearing a single time and 9.5% to 13% taken by the ten largest. Sequenced material: PBMCs from blood, taken roughly 5 days after vaccination. The receptors were sampled from a man in his fifties who received an inactivated influenza vaccine.

The chain links TRBV18 to TRBJ2-7; D unresolved. Trimming removed 0 bases from V and 6 bases from J, with 6 bases in between. This CDR3 contains 12 residues. Germline V gives CDR1 KGHSH, CDR2 LQKENI. CDR3 in amino acids: CASSPPAGEQYF. CDR3 in DNA: TGTGCCAGCTCACCACCGGCTGGCGAGCAGTACTTC.

This clonotype was detected only a few times. The rearrangement links TRBV6-2 or TRBV6-3 to TRBJ2-7; perhaps TRBD1 as D (5 bases). Per the germline V gene, CDR1 is MNHEY and CDR2 is SVGEGT. V was clipped by 2 bases and J by 0 bases, with 11 bases between them. This CDR3 has 15 amino acids. CDR3 DNA sequence: TGTGCCAGCAGTTACCCGACAGCCCGCTCCTACGAGCAGTACTTC. Translation gives CASSYPTARSYEQYF.

This clonotype came up a few times. The rearrangement links TRBV7-2 to TRBJ2-5; D unclear. Germline V gene sequence: CDR1 SGHTA, CDR2 FQGNSA. V lost 5 bases to trimming and J lost 2 bases, with 15 bases between them. The CDR3 is 15 residues long. DNA of the CDR3: TGTGCCAGCAGCCCCAGCCCCGGGCGTCAAGAGACCCAGTACTTC. Translated: CASSPSPGRQETQYF.

The chain links TRBV7-6 to TRBJ2-5, with TRBD2 matching over 9 bases. After removal of 5 bases from V and 2 bases from J, the junction contained 18 bases not matched to a gene. Per germline, CDR1 SGHVS and CDR2 FNYEAQ. The CDR3 spans 19 residues. The CDR3 reads CASSHWGVGSGGIQETQYF. DNA of the CDR3: TGTGCCAGCAGCCACTGGGGGGTTGGAAGCGGGGGGATTCAAGAGACCCAGTACTTC.

V gene TRBV2 combines with J gene TRBJ1-1, with D possibly matching TRBD1 (5 bases). This CDR3 has 13 residues. Trimming removed 10 bases from V and 6 bases from J, with 18 bases in between. The V gene's germline CDR1 is SNHLY and CDR2 FYNNEI. The CDR3: CATDAGTVSEAFF. CDR3 DNA: TGTGCCACCGACGCAGGGACTGTATCTGAAGCTTTCTTT.

The V call is TRBV4-2, the J call TRBJ2-7, with 15 bases matching TRBD2. This CDR3 spans 19 amino acids. Germline CDR1 and CDR2: LGHNA and YNFKEQ. V lost 0 bases and J lost 2; bases outside the gene matches: 8. In DNA form, the CDR3 reads TGTGCCAGCAGCCAAGATTTGGGGGGACTAGCGGGAGGTGCCTACGAGCAGTACTTC. Translating it yields CASSQDLGGLAGGAYEQYF.